The 5 T cell receptor beta chains below come from one sample, sequenced in a study of low-dose radiotherapy and immunotherapy resistance in tumors. Alpha and beta chains were covered, as first-strand cDNA relied on TRAV- and TRBV-specific primers. The authors ran around 22 PCR cycles to amplify TCRs with a constant-region primer and V-primer adapter. TCRdb re-called the reads with MiXCR, one entry per CDR3 protein. The table records around 13,000 distinct CDR3 sequences, roughly 75% of them present only once. The receptors stem from a human donor with advanced metastatic prostate, ovarian, gallbladder or colorectal cancer (not recorded which). This table probably holds off-target reads from a library built for another chain.

The CDR3 DNA reads as TGTGCCAGCAGCCAAGGTACGGGGGGCATTCCCACTGAAGCTTTCTTT. Protein: CASSQGTGGIPTEAFF. The chain recombines TRBV4-2 with TRBJ1-1; a weak D match, TRBD1 (6 bases). Trimming removed 1 base at V and 4 bases at J, with 16 bases between. CDR3 length: 16 residues. CDR1 is LGHNA, CDR2 YNFKEQ, per germline.

The chain joins TRBV3-1 to TRBJ1-3, with a possible D match to TRBD1 (6 bases). With 2 bases removed from V and 5 bases from J, the gap between germline ends came to 7 bases. The CDR3 length is 13 residues. Germline V gene sequence: CDR1 LGHDT, CDR2 YNNKEL (reference sequence). The CDR3 nucleotides are TGTGCCAGCAGCCAACGGGACAGAAACACCATATATTTT. This encodes CASSQRDRNTIYF.

The chain joins TRBV29-1 to TRBJ2-1, with 8 bases fitting TRBD2. The CDR3 sequence is 12 residues long. Germline V lookup: CDR1 SQVTM, CDR2 ANQGSEA. The trim removed 6 bases at V and 7 bases at J, leaving 5 bases unmatched. The CDR3 spells CSVQRGGNEQFF. The CDR3, as DNA: TGCAGCGTGCAACGGGGGGGTAATGAGCAGTTCTTC.

The V call is TRBV6-5, the J call TRBJ2-2; D possibly corresponds to TRBD1 (6 bases). Looked up from germline, CDR1 is MNHEY and CDR2 is SVGAGI. The CDR3 is made up of 15 amino acids. V lost 6 bases and J lost 0, with 11 bases in between. DNA of the CDR3: TGTGCCAGCAGGAGCGACAGGACGAACACCGGGGAGCTGTTTTTT. Translating it yields CASRSDRTNTGELFF.

This clonotype was counted only a few times. The chain is built from TRBV19 and TRBJ2-7, with D perhaps matching TRBD1 (5 bases). With 5 bases removed from V and 3 bases from J, the gap between germline ends came to 8 bases. This CDR3 comprises 12 residues. CDR1 is LNHDA and CDR2 is SQIVND in the germline V gene (reference sequence). This CDR3 is CASSDSLYEQYF. The DNA for the CDR3 is TGTGCCAGTAGTGACAGCCTCTACGAGCAGTACTTC.